This note documents a single T cell receptor (beta chain) sequence. The data were taken from a study of blood T cell repertoires in COVID-19. Libraries were prepared by immunoSEQ multiplex PCR; TCRdb keeps only in-frame clonotypes and omits some of them. The profile shows a few hundred thousand clones, more than 85% of them singletons. Germline V gene sequence: CDR1 KGHSH, CDR2 LQKENI. The CDR3 contains 18 residues. V dropped 3 bases and J dropped 5; count of bases not matched to a gene: 13. The rearrangement joins TRBV18 to TRBJ1-6, with 7 bases lining up with TRBD1. Source material: peripheral blood. The clonotype was recovered from a man in his sixties with acute or convalescent COVID-19. CDR3 amino acids: CASSPLQWTGKNNSPLHF. CDR3 bases: TGTGCCAGCTCACCTCTCCAGTGGACAGGAAAAAATAATTCACCCCTCCACTTT.